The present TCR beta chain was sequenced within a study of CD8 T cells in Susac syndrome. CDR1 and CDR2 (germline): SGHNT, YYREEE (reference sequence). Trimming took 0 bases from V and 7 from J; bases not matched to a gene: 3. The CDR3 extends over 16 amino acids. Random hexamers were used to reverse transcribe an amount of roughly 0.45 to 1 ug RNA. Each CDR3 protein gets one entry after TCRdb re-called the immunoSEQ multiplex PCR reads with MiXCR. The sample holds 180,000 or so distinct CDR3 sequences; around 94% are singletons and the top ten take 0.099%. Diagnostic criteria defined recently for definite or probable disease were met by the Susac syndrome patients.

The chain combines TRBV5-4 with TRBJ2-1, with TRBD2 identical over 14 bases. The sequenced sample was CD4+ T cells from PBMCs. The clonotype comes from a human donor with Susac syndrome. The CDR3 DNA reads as TGTGCCAGCAGCTTGGTCGGGACTAGCGGGAGAAATGAGCAGTTCTTC. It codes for CASSLVGTSGRNEQFF.